A selection of T cell receptor beta chains follows, all from one sample in a study of T cells in localized non-small cell lung cancer. The protocol was immunoSEQ multiplex PCR, while the TCRdb copy is restricted to in-frame clones and leaves out a portion. This repertoire shows 15,000 to 20,000 clones, over 80% found once; its top ten account for about 25%. The sequences come from peripheral blood, collected before any cancer treatment. Receptor source: a female donor over 55 with stage I lung adenocarcinoma. Both conserved end residues are trimmed from each CDR3.

j_gene	v_gene	len	CDR3aa
TRBJ2-1	TRBV19	13	ASSMGGGIGNEQF
TRBJ2-5	TRBV5-4	14	ASSQRLAGKQETQY
TRBJ2-1	TRBV7-3	15	ASSQRTSGANYNEQF
TRBJ1-2	TRBV18	12	ASSPNPVFYGYT
.	TRBV7-3	12	ASSLTAGGNTIY
TRBJ1-2	TRBV19	12	ASTSPRTDYGYT
TRBJ2-5	TRBV7-2	14	ASSSSLDWSVRTQY
TRBJ2-1	TRBV29-1	12	SADPPVGYNEQF
TRBJ1-2	TRBV7-9	14	ASSLALYGLRGGNT
TRBJ2-7	TRBV18	14	ASSPPGYRGPYEQY
TRBJ2-7	TRBV6-5	12	ASSYRSLTYEQY
TRBJ1-2	TRBV6-6	12	ASSSYTGDYGYT
TRBJ2-6	TRBV12-5	16	ASGGLCAGQSRANVLT
TRBJ2-1	TRBV19	13	ASSPLGQPYNEQF
TRBJ1-1	TRBV6-1	13	ASSGGTTGYTEAF
TRBJ1-4	TRBV25-1	11	ATARGADEKLF
TRBJ1-1	TRBV2	10	ASSVAGTEAF
TRBJ1-1	TRBV7-9	14	ASSLASTGVNTEAF
TRBJ1-1	TRBV6-1	13	ASSTPTAIDTGAF
TRBJ2-7	TRBV18	14	ASSPTPTGAYHEQY
TRBJ1-2	TRBV30	9	AWSVGGSYT
TRBJ2-6	TRBV5-6	17	ASSLRRDHGRTGANVLT
TRBJ2-5	TRBV25-1	11	ASSSMGRETQY
TRBJ1-1	TRBV6-5	11	ASSRQGYTEAF
TRBJ2-7	TRBV28	9	ASSLRYEQY
TRBJ1-1	TRBV2	11	ASRKQGGTEAF
TRBJ1-3	TRBV4-1	17	ASSQDPRKTQLSGNTIY
TRBJ2-5	TRBV11-2	12	ASSQTAGQETQY